This is a list of T cell receptor beta chains from one sample in a study of Graves' ophthalmopathy and Graves' hyperthyroidism. In TCRdb, the multiplex PCR reads were re-called with MiXCR into one record per CDR3 protein. The sample holds approximately 460,000 distinct CDR3 sequences, roughly 14% seen once. The sequencing input was blood. These receptors were collected from a woman aged 25 to 39 with Graves' ophthalmopathy. The CDR3 runs from the conserved cysteine through the conserved F or W. A D gene is named only where the DNA matches it firmly. Rows give clone size only sometimes, using once, few, many, or a class for an expanded clone.

d_gene	j_gene	abundance	v_gene	CDR3nt	CDR3aa
NA	TRBJ2-2	many	TRBV12-3/TRBV12-4	TGTGCCAGCAGTTTTGAGGGGGTCGGGGAGCTGTTTTTT	CASSFEGVGELFF
NA	TRBJ1-5	many	TRBV6-2/TRBV6-3	TGTGCCAGCAGAGCCGGGCCGATATCGCCCCAGCATTTT	CASRAGPISPQHF
NA	TRBJ1-2	many	TRBV5-1	TGCGCCAGCAGCTTGGGGGACCGATCTTATGGCTACACCTTC	CASSLGDRSYGYTF
TRBD1	TRBJ1-1	many	TRBV15	TGTGCCACCAGCGACAGGGGTGCCTCTGAAGCTTTCTTT	CATSDRGASEAFF
NA	TRBJ2-5	many	TRBV24-1	TGTGCCACCAGTGACCCCGGGCTGCCGGAGACCCAGTACTTC	CATSDPGLPETQYF
NA	TRBJ1-6	many	TRBV2	TGTGCCAGCAGCCAAACCCCATATTCACCCCTCCACTTT	CASSQTPYSPLHF
NA	TRBJ1-1	few	TRBV7-3	TGTGCCAGCAGCTTATATCGGGAGCGCACTGAAGCTTTCTTT	CASSLYRERTEAFF
NA	TRBJ1-2	many	TRBV3-1	TGTGCCAGCAGCCAAGATCGGTCACCCTTGAGCGGTTCTGGCTACACCTTC	CASSQDRSPLSGSGYTF
NA	TRBJ1-2	many	TRBV29-1	TGCAGCGTCCAAAAGGGAGAAGGCTACACCTTC	CSVQKGEGYTF
NA	TRBJ1-3	many	TRBV20-1	TGCAGTGCTAGAGACTCGACCCTTGGCTCTGGAAACACCATATATTTT	CSARDSTLGSGNTIYF
NA	TRBJ1-1	many	TRBV12-3/TRBV12-4	TGTGCCAGCAGTTCTAGCCCGGGAGCTTGGAACACTGAAGCTTTCTTT	CASSSSPGAWNTEAFF
NA	TRBJ1-1	once	TRBV6-2/TRBV6-3	TGTGCCAGCAGTTACGATCAACAGACTCCAGGGAACACTGAAGCTTTCTTT	CASSYDQQTPGNTEAFF
NA	TRBJ1-1	many	TRBV12-5	TGTGCGCCTCCGAGCGGCAGGCGGACTGAAGCTTTCTTT	CAPPSGRRTEAFF
NA	TRBJ1-1	many	TRBV24-1	TGTGCCACCAGTGACTTATCCGAAGCTTTCTTT	CATSDLSEAFF
TRBD1	TRBJ2-3	NA	TRBV4-2	TGTGCCAGCAGCCGTCGACAAGGACAGGGGATCCCAGATACGCAGTATTTT	CASSRRQGQGIPDTQYF
TRBD1	TRBJ1-1	once	TRBV6-1	TGTGCCAGCAGTCCCTGGGACAGGGAGGGAATAACTGAAGCTTTCTTT	CASSPWDREGITEAFF
TRBD1	TRBJ2-5	many	TRBV20-1	TGCAGTGCTAAAGGACAGGGAGGTCAAGAGACCCAGTACTTC	CSAKGQGGQETQYF
NA	TRBJ1-2	many	TRBV5-1	TGCGCCAGCAGCGGTCGGACCCGAGGCGAGGATGGCTACACCTTC	CASSGRTRGEDGYTF
NA	TRBJ2-5	few	TRBV19	TGTGCCAGTAGTATAAGCAGGGGAGGGAGAGAGACCCAGTACTTC	CASSISRGGRETQYF
TRBD1	TRBJ1-1	many	TRBV6-1	TGTGCCATCGACAGGGGGGACACTGAAGCTTTCTTT	CAIDRGDTEAFF
NA	TRBJ2-4	many	TRBV30	TGTGCCTGGAGTGTTGGTGTGACTCCGAGGGGAAACATTCAGTACTTC	CAWSVGVTPRGNIQYF
NA	TRBJ1-1	many	TRBV7-9	TGTGCCAGCAGCTCGCGGGACAACCCTAACACTGAAGCTTTCTTT	CASSSRDNPNTEAFF
NA	TRBJ2-7	many	TRBV7-9	TGTGCCAGCAGCCCCATAGAGTCCCCCTACGAGCAGTACTTC	CASSPIESPYEQYF
NA	TRBJ1-3	few	TRBV2	TGTGCCAGCAGGACGGTGGGCAGGGCTGGAAACACCATATATTTT	CASRTVGRAGNTIYF
NA	TRBJ1-1	many	TRBV13	TGTGCCAGCAGCCCGGGACTCCAAAGGGTGGGGGGAACTGAAGCTTTCTTT	CASSPGLQRVGGTEAFF
TRBD1	TRBJ1-5	many	TRBV13	TGTGCCAGCAGCTTAGGGGGCAGGGGGAGAAATCAGCCCCAGCATTTT	CASSLGGRGRNQPQHF
TRBD1	TRBJ1-2	many	TRBV28	TGTGCCAGCAGTTTCGCAGGGGGGAATGGCTACACCTTC	CASSFAGGNGYTF
NA	TRBJ1-2	many	TRBV28	TGTGCCAGCAGTACCTTGCGATCCGCCCCAGGATCTAACTATGGCTACACCTTC	CASSTLRSAPGSNYGYTF
TRBD1	TRBJ1-5	many	TRBV6-1	TGTGCCAGCAGTGAAGGGACAGGGGGCGGGCAGCCCCAGCATTTT	CASSEGTGGGQPQHF
NA	TRBJ2-7	NA	TRBV10-3	TGTGCCATCGGTGGGTCCGGATGGTACGAGCAGTACTTC	CAIGGSGWYEQYF
NA	TRBJ1-2	many	TRBV12-3/TRBV12-4	TGTGCCAGCAGTTACAGAAGCGATGGCTACACCTTC	CASSYRSDGYTF
NA	TRBJ2-4	many	TRBV28	TGTGCCAGCAGTTTATATCTAAACCCCAAAAACATTCAGTACTTC	CASSLYLNPKNIQYF
TRBD1	TRBJ2-7	many	TRBV6-4	TGTGCCAGCAGTGTCCCGGGACAGGGGTTCTTAGGGCAGTACTTC	CASSVPGQGFLGQYF
TRBD1	TRBJ2-2	many	TRBV5-1	TGCGCCAGCAGCTCGGGACAGGGTTACGGGGAGCTGTTTTTT	CASSSGQGYGELFF
TRBD1	TRBJ1-2	many	TRBV12-5	TGTGCTAGTGGTTTGAGCACAGGGGAGGGCTACACCTTC	CASGLSTGEGYTF
NA	TRBJ1-2	many	TRBV6-5	TGTGCCAGCAGTTACTTCCTATCTAGGGCCCTTCGGGGCTACACCTTC	CASSYFLSRALRGYTF
TRBD1	TRBJ1-1	NA	TRBV6-2/TRBV6-3	TGTGTCAGCAGCCGGAGACAGGGGGGGACTGAAGCTTTCTTT	CVSSRRQGGTEAFF
NA	TRBJ2-7	many	TRBV20-1	TGCAGTGCAACTAGGCGGGACAGCGCCTACGAGCAGTACTTC	CSATRRDSAYEQYF
TRBD2	TRBJ2-7	NA	TRBV30	TGTGCCTGGAGTGACTCGAGCGGGGCCTACGAGCAGTACTTC	CAWSDSSGAYEQYF
NA	TRBJ2-7	many	TRBV7-2	TGTGCCAGCAGCTCAAGGAGGGGGGGGGTCGAGCAGTACTTC	CASSSRRGGVEQYF
NA	TRBJ2-2	many	TRBV12-3/TRBV12-4	TGTGCCAGCCGGACAGACACCGGGGAGCTGTTTTTT	CASRTDTGELFF
TRBD2	TRBJ2-3	few	TRBV7-3	TGTGCCAGCAGCTCTAGCGGGGCTAGCACAGATACGCAGTATTTT	CASSSSGASTDTQYF
NA	TRBJ1-1	few	TRBV29-1	TGCAGCGACCACCGCCGGGACCCCCCAGCTTTCTTT	CSDHRRDPPAFF
TRBD1	TRBJ1-3	many	TRBV27	TGTGCCAGCAGAAAACCGACAGGGATTGGAAACACCATATATTTT	CASRKPTGIGNTIYF
NA	TRBJ2-5	many	TRBV2	TGTGCCAGCAGTGAAGCTGCGGGAGAGACCCAGTACTTC	CASSEAAGETQYF
NA	TRBJ2-5	many	TRBV9	TGTGCCAGCAGCGGCCATGACTTGAGTACCCAGTACTTC	CASSGHDLSTQYF